This TCR beta chain comes out of a study of T cell clones after liver transplantation. Looking at the study overall: Without induction therapy, subjects received standard immunosuppression until 12-24 months post-transplant.

Trimming stripped 8 bases from V and 2 bases from J, with 10 bases between. This CDR3 has 12 residues. CDR1 and CDR2 from the germline V gene are MDHEN and SYDVKM. The protocol was immunoSEQ multiplex PCR, while the TCRdb copy is restricted to in-frame clones and leaves out a portion. The sample consists of about 99,000 clones, under 90% of them appearing once. The sequencing here drew on CD4+ T cells from blood, taken around 44 months after liver transplant. The gene calls are TRBV28 and TRBJ2-7; D ambiguous. The sequence was obtained from a human patient who received a liver transplant. Some T cells here may be from the graft donor. CDR3 residues: CASAQGPYEQYF. The CDR3 bases are TGTGCCAGCGCCCAAGGGCCCTACGAGCAGTACTTC.